This T cell receptor (beta chain) was observed in a study of OX40 agonist ivuxolimab in advanced cancers. The CDR3 contains 16 residues. The germline V gene has CDR1 MNHGY and CDR2 SVAAGI. Here immunoSEQ multiplex PCR was the method, and the copy in TCRdb shows in-frame clones only, minus some. The sample includes about 10,000 clones, 79% seen only once; the top ten take approximately 40%. The input for sequencing was CD4+ or CD8+ T cells sorted from blood, taken in a trial of the OX40 agonist ivuxolimab. The rearrangement uses TRBV6-9 and TRBJ2-5, with D maybe TRBD1 (6 bases). The assigned J gene may be wrong: the sequence end matches TRBJ2-7 better. The receptor comes from an adult with an advanced solid tumor such as melanoma, head and neck, liver or kidney cancer. The CDR3 loop reads CASSYFRGSQYYEQYF. The CDR3 coding sequence is TGTGCCAGCAGTTATTTTAGGGGGTCCCAGTACTACGAGCAGTACTTC.